Sequencing of this T cell receptor (beta chain) was carried out in a study of blood T cell repertoires in COVID-19. Turning to the study itself: Acute and convalescent COVID-19 samples came from the United States, Italy and Spain. From T cells, B-cell-depleted T cells, or PBMCs came the material, which was cDNA or gDNA.

As processed by the authors: Reference gene primer amplification in the assay estimated nucleated cell counts. Sequencing used immunoSEQ multiplex PCR; TCRdb keeps in-frame clones, though not all of them. V and J calls and clone size follow that table, whereas D and trimming were derived from the DNA. The profile shows more than 250,000 clones, 87% of them singletons. The germline V and J ends were trimmed by 4 bases and 2 bases, with 14 bases remaining between them. Germline-derived CDR1 and CDR2 are LGHDT and YNNKEL (reference sequence). This CDR3 is built from 15 residues. Sequencing was carried out using peripheral blood. V and J are TRBV3-1 (or the pseudogene TRBV3-2) and TRBJ2-5; no firm D call. The sequence came from a man aged 45-60 years with active or convalescent COVID-19. The CDR3 region is CASSPHPEIQETQYF. CDR3 nucleotides: TGTGCCAGCAGCCCCCACCCGGAGATTCAAGAGACCCAGTACTTC.